This TCR beta chain was profiled in a study of T-cell memory formation after mild COVID-19 (dated by TCRdb to about 2021). In terms of the full investigation: Most TCR sequence clusters were specific to one of the two donors. The cohort was made up of two young adult volunteers, one female and one male, who were previously healthy. In a couple of donors, T-cell clones that expanded and contracted after mild COVID-19 were tracked by sequencing TCRalpha and TCRbeta repertoires over time.

This sample was sequenced with an Illumina NovaSeq 6000. Using 5'RACE with constant-segment primers, TCRalpha and TCRbeta cDNA libraries were constructed, with sample barcodes and unique molecular identifiers added in the process. Trizol reagent was used to extract RNA from every sample. Library amplification was performed in two PCR steps, and a second sample barcode and Illumina TruSeq adapters were introduced in the second step. Sequencing of libraries was performed on an Illumina NovaSeq with 2 x 150 bp paired-end reads. Under the source paper's analysis protocol: The reads were demultiplexed and collapsed into UMI-guided consensus sequences using migec v1.2.7. Using mixcr v2.1.11, the UMI consensuses were aligned to TRA and TRB V and J templates and assembled into clonotypes. Expanded or contracted clonotypes were those called significant by both edgeR and NoisET, with noise models trained on biological replicates. For edgeR calls, the thresholds were a false discovery rate-adjusted p below 0.01 and a log2 fold-change of 1. As an exploratory analysis of dynamics, max-normalized trajectories of the 1000 most abundant clonotypes were examined by PCA with hierarchical clustering. The CD4 or CD8 phenotype of responding clones was assigned using the separately sequenced CD4+ and CD8+ repertoires. Using fastp at Q25 and MiXCR, TCRdb reprocessed the public reads and kept productive beta chains. Every CDR3 protein is listed once, alongside the most common genes and DNA of its rows. These V and J calls rely on TCRdb rather than the paper's analysis. A total of approximately 350,000 distinct CDR3 sequences appear in this sample, under 15% of them only once. Of the sample, roughly 22% is held by the ten largest clones.

As for this clonotype: Its antigen remains undetermined. No base quality information exists; no much larger clone differs at one position.

PBMCs were isolated by Ficoll-Paque density gradient centrifugation. The research as a whole found: Only a couple of mild cases were covered by the study, and larger cohorts that include severe cases with pre-infection samples were considered necessary. Contracting CD4+ clones appeared mostly in the CM and EM memory subsets, whereas CD8+ clones were enriched in EMRA. The detection of some responding clones in pre-infection memory suggests that pre-existing cross-reactive memory T cells joined the SARS-CoV-2 response. Whether the second-wave clones peaking on day 37 were SARS-CoV-2 specific was not confirmed. Balanced CD4/CD8 phenotypes were observed for clones contracting from day 15 to 85, whereas a bias towards CD4+ was observed for a second wave of clones expanding from day 15 to 37.

The CDR1 and CDR2 encoded by the germline V gene (reference sequence) are SEHNR and FQNEAQ. V is pruned by 4 bases and J by 0 bases, leaving 12 bases of the junction without a gene match. From cysteine to phenylalanine, the CDR3 is 19 amino acids long. The sequence is cut down to CDR3 DNA, 57 bases in frame from base 1. This receptor was taken from a man aged 18-30 years who had mild COVID-19 (a few samples of this study predate the infection). The sample titles of this study are shuffled in the database, so cell type and time point are left out; the donor was told from shared clones. Material: PBMCs or a T cell subset sorted from them (not recorded which). The sequence links TRBV7-9 to TRBJ2-3, with TRBD2 identical over 11 junction bases. In nucleotide form, the sequence is TGTGCCAGCAGCTCTCCACTAGCGGGGGCAGGTTCTAGCACAGATACGCAGTATTTT. This yields the protein CASSSPLAGAGSSTDTQYF.